The sequence of this TCR beta chain was determined in a study of T cells after yellow fever vaccination. Study summary: Low-cell-number fractions were prepared with SMART-Seq v4 Ultra Low Input.

This clonotype was found many times. What it recognizes is unknown. TCRdb independently ran MiXCR on the 5' RACE reads; one entry per CDR3 protein. The sample shows about 69,000 distinct CDR3 sequences, 5.5% to 7.5% of them seen only once. Whole-study results and caveats: It was a small share of clonotypes that appeared in both CD4 and CD8 compartments. Clones that expanded after primary vaccination mostly reappeared after the booster (around 96% CD4, 80% to 90% CD8). Weaker, the secondary response had a peak occurring faster, on day 5 versus 15.

This specimen consisted of CD4+ T cells sorted from PBMCs, obtained around 15 days after the first yellow fever vaccination. This clonotype originated in a man aged 18 to 35 who received the YFV17D yellow fever vaccine.

The CDR3 sequence is CASSYSAREGTSYEQYV. For the CDR3, the DNA is TGTGCCAGCAGTTACTCGGCGAGGGAAGGTACGTCCTACGAGCAGTACGTC. This chain connects TRBV6-2 or TRBV6-3 to TRBJ2-7; maybe TRBD2 (5 bases). Per germline, CDR1 MNHEY and CDR2 SVGEGT. The V end lost 0 bases, the J end lost 1 base, and 16 bases lay between the germline ends. The CDR3 spans 17 residues.